These 11 T cell receptor beta chains share one sample of origin, sequenced in a study of identical twins. In TCRdb, the 5' RACE reads were re-called with MiXCR into one record per CDR3 protein. The sample carries hundreds of thousands of distinct CDR3 sequences, approximately 18% recorded once. These sequences were also reported in another study, on T cells expressing NK-cell markers.

The sequenced sample consisted of PBMCs. The origin of the receptors is a woman aged 18-29 years in good health.

V and J are TRBV6-1 and TRBJ2-3, with a possible D match to TRBD2 (6 bases). CDR1 is MNHNS, CDR2 SASEGT, per germline. V was pared by 7 bases and J by 0 bases, with 14 bases between. The CDR3 contains 15 residues. CDR3 coding DNA: TGTGCCAGCACCTACGGGGCGGGAAGCACAGATACGCAGTATTTT. As protein: CASTYGAGSTDTQYF.

The J gene is TRBJ2-5, the V gene TRBV9; no clear D gene. Germline V gene data show CDR1 as SGDLS and CDR2 as YYNGEE. This CDR3 has 14 residues. Trimming removed 0 bases at V and 1 base at J, with 7 bases between. The CDR3 DNA reads TGTGCCAGCAGCGTAGGACGAAGCCAAGAGACCCAGTACTTC. Residues: CASSVGRSQETQYF. The variable domain in full, with the rest retrieved from reference TRBV9 and TRBJ2-5, is DSGVTQTPKHLITATGQRVTLRCSPRSGDLSVYWYQQSLDQGLQFLIQYYNGEERAKGNILERFSAQQFPDLHSELNLSSLELGDSALYFCASSVGRSQETQYFGPGTRLLVL.

This clonotype was recorded a few times. This chain links TRBV20-1 with TRBJ2-2; 12 nucleotides agree with TRBD1. The CDR3 is made up of 15 amino acids. The junction had 3 bases not matched to a gene; V was cut back by 1 base and J by 6 bases. Germline V gene lookup returns CDR1 DFQATT and CDR2 SNEGSKA (reference sequence). The CDR3 DNA reads TGCAGTGCTAGAGGAGGGACAGGGGGCCCCGGGGAGCTGTTTTTT. Translated, it gives CSARGGTGGPGELFF.

This rearrangement joins TRBV20-1 to TRBJ2-4; D is uncertain. Trimming removed 2 bases from V and 8 bases from J, with 13 bases in between. The germline CDR1 and CDR2 sequences are DFQATT and SNEGSKA (reference sequence). This CDR3 is 13 amino acids long. CDR3 region: CSARKKWVDIQYF. The CDR3 DNA is TGCAGTGCTAGAAAAAAATGGGTCGACATTCAGTACTTC.

This clonotype has only a few counts. The rearrangement joins TRBV30 to TRBJ2-7; D unclear. CDR1 is GTSNPN and CDR2 is SVGIG in the germline V gene (reference sequence). V was shortened by 7 bases and J by 2 bases, with 9 bases between the two germline ends. This CDR3 region has 11 residues. The CDR3 DNA sequence: TGTGCCTTCGAGGCTACCTACGAGCAGTACTTC. The encoded protein is CAFEATYEQYF.

The CDR3 spells CASSLVGGTEQFF. The CDR3 DNA reads TGCGCCAGCAGCTTGGTCGGTGGTACTGAGCAGTTCTTC. This rearrangement joins TRBV5-1 to TRBJ2-1; D ambiguous. CDR3 length: 13 residues. Germline CDR1 reads SGHRS; CDR2 reads YFSETQ. V was trimmed by 0 bases and J by 9 bases, leaving 10 bases between them. The whole variable domain, remainder taken from reference TRBV5-1 and TRBJ2-1, is KAGVTQTPRYLIKTRGQQVTLSCSPISGHRSVSWYQQTPGQGLQFLFEYFSETQRNKGNFPGRFSGRQFSNSRSEMNVSTLELGDSALYLCASSLVGGTEQFFGPGTRLTVL.

The chain has TRBV6-2 or TRBV6-3 and TRBJ2-3, with D maybe TRBD2 (6 bases). With 2 bases removed from V and 2 bases from J, the gap between germline ends came to 11 bases. The CDR3 spans 15 residues. Germline CDR1 reads MNHEY; CDR2 reads SVGEGT. The CDR3 DNA reads as TGTGCCAGCAGTTACCCGGGGGACCTCACAGATACGCAGTATTTT. It specifies CASSYPGDLTDTQYF.

The sample holds a few counts of this clonotype. The chain joins TRBV20-1 to TRBJ2-7; 8 positions agree with TRBD2. The CDR3 runs 12 residues. From germline, CDR1 is DFQATT and CDR2 SNEGSKA (reference sequence). Trimming took 3 bases from V and 5 from J; bases not matched to a gene: 3. CDR3 sequence: CSASLAGHEQYF. The CDR3 DNA is TGCAGTGCTAGCCTAGCGGGCCACGAGCAGTACTTC.

This clonotype was picked up a small number of times. V is TRBV12-3 or TRBV12-4 and J is TRBJ2-5; 9 bases map to TRBD2. Trimming at V came to 5 bases and at J to 0 bases, leaving 10 bases not matched to a gene. CDR3 length equals 17 residues. In DNA form, the CDR3 reads TGTGCCAGCAGTAATTACGGGTCTAGCGGGGACCAAGAGACCCAGTACTTC. Protein: CASSNYGSSGDQETQYF.

This clonotype came up a few times. V usage is TRBV9 and J usage is TRBJ2-6; perhaps TRBD1 as D (6 bases). V gave up 3 bases and J gave up 2 bases, with 9 bases separating them. The CDR3 is made up of 15 amino acids. Germline CDR1 is SGDLS and CDR2 is YYNGEE. In DNA form, the CDR3 reads TGTGCCAGCAGCGCAACAGGGACTGGGGCCAACGTCCTGACTTTC. This encodes CASSATGTGANVLTF.

This clonotype has a handful of counts. J is TRBJ1-2 and V is TRBV6-1, with D perhaps TRBD1 (5 bases). The V gene lost 6 bases and the J gene lost 2 bases, with 10 bases spanning the gap. The CDR3 covers 13 residues. CDR1 is MNHNS, CDR2 SASEGT, per germline. This chain's CDR3 is CASRREGNYGYTF. As DNA, the CDR3 is TGTGCCAGCAGACGGGAGGGGAACTATGGCTACACCTTC.